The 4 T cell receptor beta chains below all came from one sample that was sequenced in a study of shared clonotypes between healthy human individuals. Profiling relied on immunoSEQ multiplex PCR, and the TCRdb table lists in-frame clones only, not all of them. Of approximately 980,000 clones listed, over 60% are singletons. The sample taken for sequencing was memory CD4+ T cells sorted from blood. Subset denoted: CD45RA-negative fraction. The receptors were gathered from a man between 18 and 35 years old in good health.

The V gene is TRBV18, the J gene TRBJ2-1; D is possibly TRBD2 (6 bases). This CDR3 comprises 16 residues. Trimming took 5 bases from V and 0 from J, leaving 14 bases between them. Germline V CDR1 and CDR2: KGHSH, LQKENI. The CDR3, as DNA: TGTGCCAGCTCAAAACTAGCAGAGGCCTCCTACAATGAGCAGTTCTTC. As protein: CASSKLAEASYNEQFF. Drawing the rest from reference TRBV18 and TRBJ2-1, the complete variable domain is NAGVMQNPRHLVRRRGQEARLRCSPMKGHSHVYWYRQLPEEGLKFMVYLQKENIIDESGMPKERFSAEFPKEGPSILRIQQVVRGDSAAYFCASSKLAEASYNEQFFGPGTRLTVL.

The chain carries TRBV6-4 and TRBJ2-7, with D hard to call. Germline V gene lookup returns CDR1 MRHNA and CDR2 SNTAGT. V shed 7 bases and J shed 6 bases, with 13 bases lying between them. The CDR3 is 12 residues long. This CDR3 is CASKTPSPEQYF. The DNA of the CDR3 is TGTGCCAGCAAGACACCCAGTCCCGAGCAGTACTTC.

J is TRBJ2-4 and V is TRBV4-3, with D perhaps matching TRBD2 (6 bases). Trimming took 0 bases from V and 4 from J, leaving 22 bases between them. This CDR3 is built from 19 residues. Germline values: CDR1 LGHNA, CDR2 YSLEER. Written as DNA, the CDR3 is TGCGCCAGCAGCCAAGATTTAGGAGGGAACGATAGGGGAAAAAACATTCAGTACTTC. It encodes CASSQDLGGNDRGKNIQYF.

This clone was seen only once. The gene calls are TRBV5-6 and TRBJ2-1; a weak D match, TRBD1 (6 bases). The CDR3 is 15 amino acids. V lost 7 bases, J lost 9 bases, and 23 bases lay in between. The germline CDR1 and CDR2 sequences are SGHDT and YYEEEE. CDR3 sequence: CASLSRAGERREQFF. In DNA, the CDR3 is TGTGCCAGCTTGAGTAGGGCAGGGGAGCGACGTGAGCAGTTCTTC.